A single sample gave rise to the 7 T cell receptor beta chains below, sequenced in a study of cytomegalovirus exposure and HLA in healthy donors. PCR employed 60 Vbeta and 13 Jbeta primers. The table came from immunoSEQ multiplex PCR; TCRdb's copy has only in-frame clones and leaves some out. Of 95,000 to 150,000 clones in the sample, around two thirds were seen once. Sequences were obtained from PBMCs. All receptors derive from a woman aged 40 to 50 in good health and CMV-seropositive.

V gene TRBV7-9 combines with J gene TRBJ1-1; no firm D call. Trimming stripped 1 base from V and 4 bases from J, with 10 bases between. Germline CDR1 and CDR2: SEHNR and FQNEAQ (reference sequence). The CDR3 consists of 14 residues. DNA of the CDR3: TGTGCCAGCAGCTTAGTAGCGTCCGGCACTGAAGCTTTCTTT. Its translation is CASSLVASGTEAFF.

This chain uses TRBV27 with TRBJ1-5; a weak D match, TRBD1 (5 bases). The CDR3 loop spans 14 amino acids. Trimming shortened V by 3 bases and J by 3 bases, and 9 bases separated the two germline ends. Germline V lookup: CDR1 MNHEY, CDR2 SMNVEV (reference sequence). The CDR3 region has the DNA TGTGCCAGCAGTTTCTTAGGGGTCAATCAGCCCCAGCATTTT. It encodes CASSFLGVNQPQHF.

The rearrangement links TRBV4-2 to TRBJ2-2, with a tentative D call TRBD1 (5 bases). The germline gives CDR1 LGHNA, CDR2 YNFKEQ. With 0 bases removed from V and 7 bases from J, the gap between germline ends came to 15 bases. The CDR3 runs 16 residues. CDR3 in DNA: TGTGCCAGCAGCCAAGATCAGGGCAGGGTCAGCGGGGAGCTGTTTTTT. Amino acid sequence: CASSQDQGRVSGELFF.

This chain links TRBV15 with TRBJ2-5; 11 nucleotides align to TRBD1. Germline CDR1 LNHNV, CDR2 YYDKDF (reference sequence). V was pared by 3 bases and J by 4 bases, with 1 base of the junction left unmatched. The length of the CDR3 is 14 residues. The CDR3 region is CATSRDRGRETQYF. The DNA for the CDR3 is TGTGCCACCAGCAGGGACAGGGGGCGAGAGACCCAGTACTTC.

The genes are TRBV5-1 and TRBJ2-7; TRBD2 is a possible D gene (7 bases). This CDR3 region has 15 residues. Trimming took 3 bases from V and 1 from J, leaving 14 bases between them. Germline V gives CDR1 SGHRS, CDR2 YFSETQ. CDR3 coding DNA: TGCGCCAGCAGCTCTCCGGGGGGCAAATCCTACGAGCAGTACTTC. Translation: CASSSPGGKSYEQYF. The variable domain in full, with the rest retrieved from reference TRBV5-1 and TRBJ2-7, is KAGVTQTPRYLIKTRGQQVTLSCSPISGHRSVSWYQQTPGQGLQFLFEYFSETQRNKGNFPGRFSGRQFSNSRSEMNVSTLELGDSALYLCASSSPGGKSYEQYFGPGTRLTVT.

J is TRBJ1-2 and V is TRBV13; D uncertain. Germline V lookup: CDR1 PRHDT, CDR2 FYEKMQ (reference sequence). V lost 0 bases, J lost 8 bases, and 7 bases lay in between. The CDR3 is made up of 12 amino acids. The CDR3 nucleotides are TGTGCCAGCAGCTTAGGATGGGCCGGCTACACCTTC. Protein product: CASSLGWAGYTF. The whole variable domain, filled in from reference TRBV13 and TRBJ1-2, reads AAGVIQSPRHLIKEKRETATLKCYPIPRHDTVYWYQQGPGQDPQFLISFYEKMQSDKGSIPDRFSAQQFSDYHSELNMSSLELGDSALYFCASSLGWAGYTFGSGTRLTVV.

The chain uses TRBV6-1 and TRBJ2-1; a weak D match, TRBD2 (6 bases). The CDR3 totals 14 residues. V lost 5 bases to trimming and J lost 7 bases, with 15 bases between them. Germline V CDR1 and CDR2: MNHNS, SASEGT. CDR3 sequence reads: CASSPRLEGNEQFF. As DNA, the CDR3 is TGTGCCAGCAGTCCTCGACTAGAGGGTAATGAGCAGTTCTTC.